One sample yielded the 16 T cell receptor beta chains listed below, sequenced in a study of identifying expanded T cells in peripheral blood. Measured with immunoSEQ multiplex PCR; TCRdb has only the in-frame clones, and not every one. Here the sample spans roughly 63,000 clones, roughly four fifths being singletons. Sequenced material: blood. The source of these receptors is a person aged 18 to 75 in good health.

This chain connects TRBV18 to TRBJ1-1; 11 bases match TRBD1. From germline, CDR1 is KGHSH and CDR2 LQKENI. The CDR3 is made up of 15 amino acids. Trimming took 0 bases from V and 4 from J; bases not matched to a gene: 1. This CDR3 reads CASSPPGTGGTEAFF. In DNA, the CDR3 is TGTGCCAGCTCACCACCTGGGACAGGGGGCACTGAAGCTTTCTTT.

The chain has TRBV5-1 and TRBJ1-3; D is uncertain. Germline CDR1 reads SGHRS; CDR2 reads YFSETQ. The CDR3 totals 11 residues. Trimming removed 6 bases at V and 8 bases at J, with 9 bases between. For the CDR3, the DNA is TGCGCCAGCAAGTCGGAGGACACCATATATTTT. The encoded protein is CASKSEDTIYF.

In this sample, this clone turned up many times. This chain joins TRBV28 and TRBJ1-2; D may be TRBD1 (5 bases). The ends were cut back, 3 bases at V and 4 bases at J, with 21 bases in the middle. The V gene's germline CDR1 is MDHEN and CDR2 SYDVKM. This CDR3 comprises 17 residues. This CDR3 is CASSLGGMARRGYGYTF. The CDR3 DNA is TGTGCCAGCAGTTTGGGGGGGATGGCCCGGCGGGGCTATGGCTACACCTTC.

This chain links TRBV23-1 with TRBJ1-1; D unresolved. TRBV23-1 falls under the ORF class, with uncertain function. V lost 0 bases and J 2 bases, leaving 10 bases between the germline ends. The CDR3 spans 15 residues. DNA of the CDR3: TGCGCCAGCAGTCAATCCCGCGCAGCTAACACTGAAGCTTTCTTT. Translation gives CASSQSRAANTEAFF.

The chain is built from TRBV7-2 and TRBJ2-7, with 7 positions matching TRBD2. V was clipped by 6 bases and J by 0 bases; unmatched bases: 8. Looked up from germline, CDR1 is SGHTA and CDR2 is FQGNSA. There are 15 residues in the CDR3. CDR3 bases: TGTGCCAGCAGTCAAAGCGGGGTGAGCTCCTACGAGCAGTACGTC. Encoded protein: CASSQSGVSSYEQYV.

The chain recombines TRBV27 with TRBJ1-1, with D possibly matching TRBD1 (5 bases). V was pared by 8 bases and J by 11 bases, with 15 bases between. This CDR3 contains 11 residues. The germline CDR1 and CDR2 sequences are MNHEY and SMNVEV (reference sequence). The DNA for the CDR3 is TGTGCCAGCCACGTTGGGGGTGAGGCTTTCTTT. Protein sequence: CASHVGGEAFF.

This chain connects TRBV6-1 to TRBJ2-7, with 12 bases identical to TRBD1. The CDR3 runs 15 residues. Per the germline V gene, CDR1 is MNHNS and CDR2 is SASEGT. V was pared by 4 bases and J by 3 bases, with 4 bases of the junction left unmatched. CDR3 sequence reads: CASSAGTGGSYEQYF. The CDR3 region has the DNA TGTGCCAGCAGTGCCGGGACAGGGGGCAGCTACGAGCAGTACTTC.

The rearrangement links TRBV5-1 to TRBJ1-2; no clear D. From germline, CDR1 is SGHRS and CDR2 YFSETQ. CDR3 length: 14 amino acids. Trimming left V 4 bases short and J 8 bases short, with 18 bases between. CDR3 sequence (DNA): TGCGCCAGCAGCCCCTCTATAAGTTCAGCCGGCTACACCTTC. This translates into CASSPSISSAGYTF.

The rearrangement links TRBV7-8 to TRBJ2-1, with 7 nucleotides matching TRBD2. After removal of 1 base from V and 4 bases from J, the junction contained 7 bases not matched to a gene. CDR3 size: 16 residues. Germline values: CDR1 SGHVS, CDR2 FQNEAQ. DNA for the CDR3: TGTGCCAGCAGCTTAGTAGGCGGGGGATCTTACAATGAGCAGTTCTTC. The encoded protein is CASSLVGGGSYNEQFF.

This chain connects TRBV19 to TRBJ1-1; perhaps TRBD1 as D (5 bases). V lost 1 base and J 4 bases, leaving 10 bases between the germline ends. Germline V lookup: CDR1 LNHDA, CDR2 SQIVND (reference sequence). This CDR3 contains 14 residues. The CDR3 DNA reads TGTGCCAGTAGTATAGTCGAGGGGTCCACTGAAGCTTTCTTT. Encoded protein: CASSIVEGSTEAFF.

This clone was seen a few times. The genes are TRBV7-6 and TRBJ2-7, with TRBD2 as a possible D gene (5 bases). Germline lookup yields CDR1 SGHVS and CDR2 FNYEAQ. The CDR3 is 14 amino acids. V dropped 4 bases and J dropped 6 bases, with 16 bases sitting between them. CDR3 in DNA: TGTGCCAGCAGCTCAAGAGGGTCGGGCGGCGAGCAGTACTTC. As protein: CASSSRGSGGEQYF.

The rearrangement links TRBV5-6 to TRBJ2-1, with 13 nucleotides matching TRBD2. Germline V CDR1 and CDR2: SGHDT, YYEEEE. CDR3 length equals 16 residues. V trimming: 4 bases; J trimming: 10 bases; junction bases outside the gene matches: 11. The CDR3 DNA reads as TGTGCCAGCAGCGTAACGACTAGCGGGAGGCGACTAGAGCAGTTCTTC. This sequence encodes CASSVTTSGRRLEQFF. Supplemented by reference TRBV5-6 and TRBJ2-1, the full variable domain reads DAGVTQSPTHLIKTRGQQVTLRCSPKSGHDTVSWYQQALGQGPQFIFQYYEEEERQRGNFPDRFSGHQFPNYSSELNVNALLLGDSALYLCASSVTTSGRRLEQFFGPGTRLTVL.

The V and J genes are TRBV5-1 and TRBJ2-2, with TRBD2 as a possible D gene (5 bases). Germline V gene lookup returns CDR1 SGHRS and CDR2 YFSETQ. Trimming removed 4 bases at V and 0 bases at J, with 13 bases between. This CDR3 spans 16 amino acids. CDR3 DNA: TGCGCCAGCAGCCCCGGGGTAGCGTCGAACACCGGGGAGCTGTTTTTT. Translating it yields CASSPGVASNTGELFF.

The V gene is TRBV7-2, the J gene TRBJ2-7; 13 nucleotides align to TRBD2. This CDR3 spans 14 amino acids. V gave up 2 bases and J gave up 6 bases; unmatched junction bases: 1. The germline V gene encodes CDR1 SGHTA and CDR2 FQGNSA. The DNA of the CDR3 is TGTGCCAGCAGCTTACGACTAGCGGGAGGCGAGCAGTACTTC. Amino acids: CASSLRLAGGEQYF.

This clone was seen a few times. This sequence joins TRBV6-6 and TRBJ1-5, with D unresolved. This CDR3 spans 12 amino acids. Trimming removed 7 bases at V and 4 bases at J, with 8 bases between. Germline V gene sequence: CDR1 MNHNY, CDR2 SVGAGI (reference sequence). The CDR3 DNA follows: TGTGCCAGCACCTCTCCTAATCAGCCCCAGCATTTT. This encodes CASTSPNQPQHF.

The rearrangement uses TRBV19 and TRBJ1-1; TRBD1 might be the D (6 bases). V was pared by 6 bases and J by 8 bases, with 19 bases between. There are 14 residues in the CDR3. The V gene's germline CDR1 is LNHDA and CDR2 SQIVND (reference sequence). The CDR3 protein is CASSPGGRGGEAFF. As DNA, the CDR3 is TGTGCCAGTAGCCCGGGCGGCCGAGGGGGGGAAGCTTTCTTT.